This TCR beta chain is drawn from a study of blood T cell repertoires in COVID-19. Study overall: There were acute and convalescent COVID-19 samples, and they came from the United States, Italy and Spain. T cells, B-cell-depleted T cells, or PBMCs provided the cDNA or gDNA that served as material.

Seattle patient enrollment occurred during active infection, with longitudinal follow-up thereafter. Measured with immunoSEQ multiplex PCR; TCRdb has only the in-frame clones, and not every one. This sample carries over 95,000 clones, more than 80% of them seen once, and the ten largest clones take around 5.5%. Germline V gene lookup returns CDR1 SGHTA and CDR2 FQGTGA. The trim removed 5 bases at V and 4 bases at J, leaving 14 bases unmatched. CDR3 size: 18 residues. Sequencing input: peripheral blood. This sequence originates from a woman aged 55-69 years with COVID-19, enrolled during active disease. The rearrangement uses TRBV7-3 and TRBJ2-2; 9 bases agree with TRBD1. The CDR3 DNA reads as TGTGCCAGCAGCCCAACCCTTCGACAGGGGGGGATCACCGGGGAGCTGTTTTTT. It yields the protein CASSPTLRQGGITGELFF.